The source of this T cell receptor (beta chain) is a study of CD8+CD57+ T cells in acquired aplastic anemia (dated by TCRdb to the late 2010s). Regarding the research as a whole: DNA extracted from sorted CD4+ and CD8+ cells had a mean of roughly 3 ug, with a range of roughly 0.19 to 27.4 ug. A CD8+CD57+ expansion meant a frequency higher than the mean frequency seen in healthy subjects.

Broader findings and caveats from the paper: Some 27 CD8+ CDR3 sequences were found in both patients and controls but appeared to be highly expressed in patients and within the immunodominant clones of the patients. Patients and healthy controls showed no significant difference in CD8+ Simpson's diversity (P=0.060).

Profiling of TCR beta VDJ combinations and CDR3 sequences used genomic DNA as the template. TCR repertoire sequencing was run on an Illumina HiSeq 2000. For the original study's pipeline: Repertoires were assessed using TRBV/TRBJ rearrangement plots, CDR3 size and DJ length profiles, and Simpson's diversity index. The most abundant DNA sequence in the deep sequencing data was defined as the immunodominant clone. CDR3 amino acid sequences were checked for sharing between subjects and were compared against published repertoires and the VDJdb database. TCRdb ran its own pipeline on the public reads, namely fastp trimming at Q25 and MiXCR clone calling, and kept in-frame beta chains. Identical CDR3 protein sequences are pooled into one entry, listed with their most common genes and DNA. TCRdb assigned the V and J calls; the authors' analysis was not used. The sample table records 400,000 to 600,000 distinct CDR3 sequences; around 32% of these occur just once. The ten largest clones take up around 0.82% of the sample.

CDR1 and CDR2, per the germline V gene, are ENHRY and SYGVKD. At the junction V is shortened by 6 bases and J by 6 bases, with 18 bases in between. There are 14 amino acids in the CDR3, from cysteine to phenylalanine inclusive. Here the CDR3 DNA is all that survives: 42 bases in frame from base 1. On this clonotype itself: Its antigen has not been determined. Base qualities are not recorded, but no much larger clone differs from it by a single base.

Flow cytometry had shown CD8+CD57+ cell expansion in the patients selected for sequencing. Severe acquired aplastic anemia was diagnosed in all patients according to International Study of Aplastic Anemia and Agranulocytosis and Camitta criteria. Patients had received no therapy at the time of blood sampling. The study deep-sequenced TCR repertoires of sorted CD4+ and CD8+ blood T cells from severe aplastic anemia patients and healthy subjects. In the USA, patient enrollment took place under clinicaltrials.gov protocols 00001620, 01623167, 00001397, 00071045, 00081523 and 00961064. Ficoll-Paque density gradient centrifugation was used to isolate peripheral blood mononuclear cells. Before DNA was extracted, CD4+ and CD8+ T cells were sorted using either FACS or magnetic beads.

The sequence derives from a human donor with aplastic anemia. What was sequenced was sorted CD4+, CD8+, or CD8+CD57+ T cells (not recorded which) from PBMCs. In this chain, TRBV10-3 is recombined with TRBJ2-7, with no confident D gene call. The CDR3 sequence is CAISGSDLTGEQYF. The bases read TGTGCCATCAGCGGATCGGACCTAACCGGCGAGCAGTACTTC.